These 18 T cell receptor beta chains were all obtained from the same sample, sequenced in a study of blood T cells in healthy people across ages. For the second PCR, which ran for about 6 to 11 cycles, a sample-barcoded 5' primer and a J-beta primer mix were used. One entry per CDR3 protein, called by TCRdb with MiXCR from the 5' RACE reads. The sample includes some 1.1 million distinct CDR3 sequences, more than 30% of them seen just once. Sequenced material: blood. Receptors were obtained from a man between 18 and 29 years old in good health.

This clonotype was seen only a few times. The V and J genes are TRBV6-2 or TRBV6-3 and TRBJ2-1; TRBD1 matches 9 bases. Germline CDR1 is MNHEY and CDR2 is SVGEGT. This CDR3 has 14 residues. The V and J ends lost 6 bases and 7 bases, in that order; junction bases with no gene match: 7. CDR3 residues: CASREDRGGNEQFF. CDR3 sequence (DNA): TGTGCCAGCAGGGAGGACAGGGGTGGGAATGAGCAGTTCTTC.

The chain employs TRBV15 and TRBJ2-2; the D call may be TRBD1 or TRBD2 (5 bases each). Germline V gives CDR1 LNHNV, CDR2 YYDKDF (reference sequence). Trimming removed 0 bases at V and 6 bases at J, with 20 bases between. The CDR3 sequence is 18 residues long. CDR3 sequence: CATSRESGPGPFAGELFF. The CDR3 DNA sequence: TGTGCCACCAGCAGAGAATCAGGTCCGGGGCCGTTCGCCGGGGAGCTGTTTTTT.

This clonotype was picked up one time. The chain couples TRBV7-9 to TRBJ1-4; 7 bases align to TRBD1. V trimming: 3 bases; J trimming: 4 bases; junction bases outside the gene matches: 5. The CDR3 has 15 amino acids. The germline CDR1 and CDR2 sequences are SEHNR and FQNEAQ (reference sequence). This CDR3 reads CASSLPGQNNEKLFF. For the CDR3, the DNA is TGTGCCAGCAGCTTGCCGGGACAGAATAATGAAAAACTGTTTTTT. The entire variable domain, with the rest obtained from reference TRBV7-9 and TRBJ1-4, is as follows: DTGVSQNPRHKITKRGQNVTFRCDPISEHNRLYWYRQTLGQGPEFLTYFQNEAQLEKSRLLSDRFSAERPKGSFSTLEIQRTEQGDSAMYLCASSLPGQNNEKLFFGSGTQLSVL.

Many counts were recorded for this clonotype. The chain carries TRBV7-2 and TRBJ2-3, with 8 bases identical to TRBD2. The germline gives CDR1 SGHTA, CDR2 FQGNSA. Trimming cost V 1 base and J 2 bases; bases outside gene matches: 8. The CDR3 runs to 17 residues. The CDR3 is CASSLELGLVSTDTQYF. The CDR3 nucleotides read TGTGCCAGCAGCTTAGAACTGGGACTAGTGTCCACAGATACGCAGTATTTT.

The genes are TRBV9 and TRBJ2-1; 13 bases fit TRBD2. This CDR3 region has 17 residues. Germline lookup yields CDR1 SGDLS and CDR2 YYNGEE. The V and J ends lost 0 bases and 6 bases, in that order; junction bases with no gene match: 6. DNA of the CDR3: TGTGCCAGCAGCGTAGAATTACTAGCGGGGGGGCGCAATGAGCAGTTCTTC. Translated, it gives CASSVELLAGGRNEQFF.

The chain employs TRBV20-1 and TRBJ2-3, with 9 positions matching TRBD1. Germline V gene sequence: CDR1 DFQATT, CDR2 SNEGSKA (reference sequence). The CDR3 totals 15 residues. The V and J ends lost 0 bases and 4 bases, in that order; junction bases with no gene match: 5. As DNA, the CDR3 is TGCAGTGCTAGAGAACCCGGGACAGGGTCAGATACGCAGTATTTT. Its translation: CSAREPGTGSDTQYF.

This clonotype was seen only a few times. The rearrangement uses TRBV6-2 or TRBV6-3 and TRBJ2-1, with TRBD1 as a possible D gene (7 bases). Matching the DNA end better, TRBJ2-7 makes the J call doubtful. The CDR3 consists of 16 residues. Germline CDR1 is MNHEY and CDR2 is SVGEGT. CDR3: CASSYSRGASYNEQYF. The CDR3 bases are TGTGCCAGCAGTTATAGCAGGGGGGCGTCCTACAATGAGCAGTACTTC.

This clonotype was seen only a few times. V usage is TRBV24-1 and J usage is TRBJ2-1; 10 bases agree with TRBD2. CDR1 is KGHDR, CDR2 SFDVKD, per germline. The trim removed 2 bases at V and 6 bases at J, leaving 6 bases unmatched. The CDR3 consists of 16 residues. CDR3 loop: CATSDSSGGASNEQFF. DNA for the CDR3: TGTGCCACCAGTGATTCGAGCGGGGGGGCGTCCAATGAGCAGTTCTTC.

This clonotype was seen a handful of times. CDR3 bases: TGTGCCAGCAGTGAACCAGGGACGGTCGATCAGCCCCAGCATTTT. Encoded protein: CASSEPGTVDQPQHF. This chain links TRBV25-1 with TRBJ1-5; D possibly corresponds to TRBD1 (5 bases). V lost 2 bases and J 5 bases, leaving 13 bases between the germline ends. The CDR3 sequence is 15 residues long. Germline V gives CDR1 MGHDK, CDR2 SYGVNS. Drawing the rest from reference TRBV25-1 and TRBJ1-5, the complete variable domain is EADIYQTPRYLVIGTGKKITLECSQTMGHDKMYWYQQDPGMELHLIHYSYGVNSTEKGDLSSESTVSRIRTEHFPLTLESARPSHTSQYLCASSEPGTVDQPQHFGDGTRLSIL.

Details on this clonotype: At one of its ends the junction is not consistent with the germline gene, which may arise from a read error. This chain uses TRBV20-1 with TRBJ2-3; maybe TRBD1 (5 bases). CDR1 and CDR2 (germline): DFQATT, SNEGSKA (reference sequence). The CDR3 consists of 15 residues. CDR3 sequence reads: CSAGDIAGYTDTQYF. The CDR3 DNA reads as TGCAGTGCTGGAGATATAGCAGGGTACACAGATACGCAGTATTTT.

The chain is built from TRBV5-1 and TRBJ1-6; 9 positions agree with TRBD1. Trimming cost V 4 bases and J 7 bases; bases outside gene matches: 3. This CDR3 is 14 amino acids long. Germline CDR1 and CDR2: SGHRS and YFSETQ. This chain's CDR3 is CASSGGQGNSPLHF. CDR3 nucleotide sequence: TGCGCCAGCAGCGGTGGACAGGGGAATTCACCCCTCCACTTT.

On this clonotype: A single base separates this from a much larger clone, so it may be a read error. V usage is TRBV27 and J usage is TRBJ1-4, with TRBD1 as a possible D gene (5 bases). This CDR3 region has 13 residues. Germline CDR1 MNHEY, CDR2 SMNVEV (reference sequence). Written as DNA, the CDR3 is TGTGCCAGCAGCCCGGGGCAGAATGAAGAACTGTTTTTT. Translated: CASSPGQNEELFF.

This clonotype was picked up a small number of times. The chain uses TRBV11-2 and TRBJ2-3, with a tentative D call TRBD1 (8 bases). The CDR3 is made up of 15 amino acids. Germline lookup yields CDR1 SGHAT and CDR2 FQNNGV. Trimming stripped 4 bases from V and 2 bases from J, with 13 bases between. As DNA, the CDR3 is TGTGCCAGCAGCTACAGGGGGGGGGACACAGATACGCAGTATTTT. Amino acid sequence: CASSYRGGDTDTQYF.

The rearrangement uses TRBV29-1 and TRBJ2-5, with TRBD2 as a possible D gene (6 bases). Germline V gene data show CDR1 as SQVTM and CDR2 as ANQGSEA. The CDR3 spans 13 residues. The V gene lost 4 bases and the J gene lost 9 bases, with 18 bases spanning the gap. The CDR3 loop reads CSVGGGQGGAQYF. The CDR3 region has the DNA TGCAGCGTTGGAGGAGGGCAGGGTGGTGCCCAGTACTTC. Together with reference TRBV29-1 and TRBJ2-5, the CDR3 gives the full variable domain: SAVISQKPSRDICQRGTSLTIQCQVDSQVTMMFWYRQQPGQSLTLIATANQGSEATYESGFVIDKFPISRPNLTFSTLTVSNMSPEDSSIYLCSVGGGQGGAQYFGPGTRLLVL.

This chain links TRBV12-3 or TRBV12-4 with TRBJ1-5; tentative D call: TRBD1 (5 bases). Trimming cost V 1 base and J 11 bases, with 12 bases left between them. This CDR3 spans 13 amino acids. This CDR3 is CASSLGGIQAQHF. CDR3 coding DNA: TGTGCCAGCAGTTTAGGGGGGATCCAGGCCCAGCATTTT.

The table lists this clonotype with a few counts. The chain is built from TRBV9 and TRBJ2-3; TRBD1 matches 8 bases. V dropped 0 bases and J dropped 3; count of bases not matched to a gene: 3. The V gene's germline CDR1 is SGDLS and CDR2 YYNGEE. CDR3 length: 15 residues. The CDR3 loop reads CASSVGGQVTDTQYF. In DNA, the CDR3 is TGTGCCAGCAGCGTAGGGGGACAGGTGACAGATACGCAGTATTTT.

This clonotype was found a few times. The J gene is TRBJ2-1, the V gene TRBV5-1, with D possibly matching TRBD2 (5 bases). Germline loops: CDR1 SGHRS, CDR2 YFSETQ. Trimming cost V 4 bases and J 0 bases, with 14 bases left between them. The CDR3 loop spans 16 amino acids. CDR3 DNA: TGCGCCAGCAGCCCAAGGGAGCTACCCTCCTACAATGAGCAGTTCTTC. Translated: CASSPRELPSYNEQFF. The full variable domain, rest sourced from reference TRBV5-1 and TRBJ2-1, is KAGVTQTPRYLIKTRGQQVTLSCSPISGHRSVSWYQQTPGQGLQFLFEYFSETQRNKGNFPGRFSGRQFSNSRSEMNVSTLELGDSALYLCASSPRELPSYNEQFFGPGTRLTVL.

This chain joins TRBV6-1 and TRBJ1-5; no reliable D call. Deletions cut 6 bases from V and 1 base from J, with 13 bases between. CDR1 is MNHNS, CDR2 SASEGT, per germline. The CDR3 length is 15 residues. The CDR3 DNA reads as TGTGCCAGCAGATCCCAGGTAAAAAGCAATCAGCCCCAGCATTTT. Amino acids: CASRSQVKSNQPQHF.